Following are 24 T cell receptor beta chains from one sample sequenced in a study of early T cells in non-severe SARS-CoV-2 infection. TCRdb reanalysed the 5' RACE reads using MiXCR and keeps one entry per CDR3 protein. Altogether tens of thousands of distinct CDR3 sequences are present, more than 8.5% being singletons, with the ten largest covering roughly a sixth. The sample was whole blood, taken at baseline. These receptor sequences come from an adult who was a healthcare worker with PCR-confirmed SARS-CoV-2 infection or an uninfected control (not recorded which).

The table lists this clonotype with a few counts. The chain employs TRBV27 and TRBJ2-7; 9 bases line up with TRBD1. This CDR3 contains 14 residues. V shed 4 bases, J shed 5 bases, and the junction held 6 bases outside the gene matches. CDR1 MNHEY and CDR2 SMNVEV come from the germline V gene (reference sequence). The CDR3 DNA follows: TGTGCCAGCAGTTACTACAGGGGGCTGCACGAGCAGTACTTC. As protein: CASSYYRGLHEQYF.

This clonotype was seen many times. The CDR3 reads CASSFVDGAKNIQYF. In DNA, the CDR3 is TGTGCCAGCAGTTTTGTGGACGGGGCCAAAAACATTCAGTACTTC. This chain connects TRBV28 to TRBJ2-4, with D unresolved. Trimming removed 3 bases at V and 1 base at J, with 10 bases between. This CDR3 spans 15 amino acids. Germline V gene data show CDR1 as MDHEN and CDR2 as SYDVKM.

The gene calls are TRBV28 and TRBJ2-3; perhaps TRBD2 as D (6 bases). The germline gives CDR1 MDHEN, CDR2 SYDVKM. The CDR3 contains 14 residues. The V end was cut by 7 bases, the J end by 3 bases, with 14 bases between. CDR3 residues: CASTLPTSTDTQYF. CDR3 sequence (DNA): TGTGCCAGCACCCTCCCGACTAGTACAGATACGCAGTATTTT.

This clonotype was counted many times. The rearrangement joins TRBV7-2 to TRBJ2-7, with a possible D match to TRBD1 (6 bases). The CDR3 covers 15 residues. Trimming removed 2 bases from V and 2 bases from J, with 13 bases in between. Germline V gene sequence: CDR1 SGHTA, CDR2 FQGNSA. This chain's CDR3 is CASSLFAGDTYEQYF. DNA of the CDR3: TGTGCCAGCAGCTTATTTGCAGGGGATACCTACGAGCAGTACTTC.

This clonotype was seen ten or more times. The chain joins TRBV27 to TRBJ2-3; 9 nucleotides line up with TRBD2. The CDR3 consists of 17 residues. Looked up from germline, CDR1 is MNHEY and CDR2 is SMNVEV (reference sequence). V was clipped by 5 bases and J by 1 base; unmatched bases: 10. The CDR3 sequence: CASSIHPTSGGTDTQYF. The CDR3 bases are TGTGCCAGCAGTATACACCCGACTAGCGGCGGCACAGATACGCAGTATTTT.

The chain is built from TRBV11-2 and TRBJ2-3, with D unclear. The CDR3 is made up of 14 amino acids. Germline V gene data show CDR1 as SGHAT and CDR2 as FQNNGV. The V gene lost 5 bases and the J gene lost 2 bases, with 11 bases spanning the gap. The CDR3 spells CASSPDGSTDTQYF. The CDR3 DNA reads TGTGCCAGCAGCCCCGACGGGTCCACAGATACGCAGTATTTT. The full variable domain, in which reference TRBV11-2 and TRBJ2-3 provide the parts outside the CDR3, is EAGVAQSPRYKIIEKRQSVAFWCNPISGHATLYWYQQILGQGPKLLIQFQNNGVVDDSQLPKDRFSAERLKGVDSTLKIQPAKLEDSAVYLCASSPDGSTDTQYFGPGTRLTVL.

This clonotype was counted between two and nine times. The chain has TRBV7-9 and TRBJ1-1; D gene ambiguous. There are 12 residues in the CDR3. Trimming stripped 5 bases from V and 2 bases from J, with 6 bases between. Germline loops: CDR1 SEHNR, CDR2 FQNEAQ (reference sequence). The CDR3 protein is CASSKVNTEAFF. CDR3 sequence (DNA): TGTGCCAGCAGCAAAGTCAACACTGAAGCTTTCTTT.

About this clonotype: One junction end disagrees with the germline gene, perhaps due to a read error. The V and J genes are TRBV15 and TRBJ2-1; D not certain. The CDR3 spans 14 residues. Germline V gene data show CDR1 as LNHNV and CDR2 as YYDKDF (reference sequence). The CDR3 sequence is CATSRVGWSNEQFF. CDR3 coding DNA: TGCGCCACCAGCAGAGTGGGGTGGAGCAATGAGCAGTTCTTC.

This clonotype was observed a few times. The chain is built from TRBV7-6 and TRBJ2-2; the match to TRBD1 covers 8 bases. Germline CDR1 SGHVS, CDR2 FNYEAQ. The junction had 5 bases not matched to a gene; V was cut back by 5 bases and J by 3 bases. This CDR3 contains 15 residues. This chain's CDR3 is CASSTQGADTGELFF. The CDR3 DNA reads TGTGCCAGCAGCACCCAGGGGGCCGACACCGGGGAGCTGTTTTTT.

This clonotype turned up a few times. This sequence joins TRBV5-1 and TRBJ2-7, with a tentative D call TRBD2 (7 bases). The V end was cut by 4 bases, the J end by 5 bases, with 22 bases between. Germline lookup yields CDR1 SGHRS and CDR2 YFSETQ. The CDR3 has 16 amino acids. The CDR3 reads CASSLGGGRDPHEQYF. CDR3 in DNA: TGCGCCAGCAGCCTAGGCGGGGGCCGGGATCCCCACGAGCAGTACTTC. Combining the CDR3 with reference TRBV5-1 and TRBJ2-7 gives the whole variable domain KAGVTQTPRYLIKTRGQQVTLSCSPISGHRSVSWYQQTPGQGLQFLFEYFSETQRNKGNFPGRFSGRQFSNSRSEMNVSTLELGDSALYLCASSLGGGRDPHEQYFGPGTRLTVT.

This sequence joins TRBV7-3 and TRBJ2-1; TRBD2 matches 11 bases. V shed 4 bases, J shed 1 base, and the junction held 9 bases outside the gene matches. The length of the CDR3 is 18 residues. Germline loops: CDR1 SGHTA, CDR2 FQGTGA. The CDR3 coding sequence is TGTGCCAGCAGCTCATCCCGGACTAGCGGGTGGTCCTACAATGAGCAGTTCTTC. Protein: CASSSSRTSGWSYNEQFF.

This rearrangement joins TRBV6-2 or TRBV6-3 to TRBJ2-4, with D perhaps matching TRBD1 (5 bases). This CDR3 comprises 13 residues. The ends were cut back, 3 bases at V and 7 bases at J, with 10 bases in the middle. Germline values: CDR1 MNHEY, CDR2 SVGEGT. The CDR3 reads CASSYGAANIQYF. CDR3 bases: TGTGCCAGCAGTTATGGGGCAGCGAACATTCAGTACTTC.

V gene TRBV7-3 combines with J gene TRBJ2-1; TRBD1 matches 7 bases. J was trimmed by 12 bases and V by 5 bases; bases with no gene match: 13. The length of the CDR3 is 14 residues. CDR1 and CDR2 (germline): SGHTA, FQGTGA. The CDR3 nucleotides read TGTGCCAGCAGCGCTGGCCAGAGACAGGGTGGGCAGTTCTTC. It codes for CASSAGQRQGGQFF. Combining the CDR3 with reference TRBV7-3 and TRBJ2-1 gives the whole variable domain GAGVSQTPSNKVTEKGKYVELRCDPISGHTALYWYRQSLGQGPEFLIYFQGTGAADDSGLPNDRFFAVRPEGSVSTLKIQRTERGDSAVYLCASSAGQRQGGQFFGPGTRLTVL.

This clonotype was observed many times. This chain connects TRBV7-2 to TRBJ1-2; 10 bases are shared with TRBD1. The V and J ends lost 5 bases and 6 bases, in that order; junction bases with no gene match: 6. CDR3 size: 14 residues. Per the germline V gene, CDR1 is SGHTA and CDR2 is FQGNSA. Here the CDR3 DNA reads TGTGCCAGCAGCCGCGCGACAGGGGGCGATGGCTACACCTTC. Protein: CASSRATGGDGYTF.

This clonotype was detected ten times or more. The CDR3 loop is CASSLDTSGSTYNEQFF. CDR3 coding DNA: TGTGCCAGCAGCTTAGATACCAGCGGGAGCACCTACAATGAGCAGTTCTTC. The J gene is TRBJ2-1, the V gene TRBV11-3; 8 bases fit TRBD2. The V gene end was trimmed by 0 bases and the J gene end by 2 bases; junction bases not matched to a gene: 6. The CDR3 is 17 amino acids. Germline loops: CDR1 SGHNT, CDR2 YENEEA.

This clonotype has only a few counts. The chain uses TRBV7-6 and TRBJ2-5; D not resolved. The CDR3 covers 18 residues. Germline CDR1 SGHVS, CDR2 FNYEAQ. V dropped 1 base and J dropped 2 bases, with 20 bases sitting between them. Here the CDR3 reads CASSLGAGPAVMQETQYF. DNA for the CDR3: TGTGCCAGCAGCTTAGGGGCTGGGCCGGCGGTGATGCAAGAGACCCAGTACTTC. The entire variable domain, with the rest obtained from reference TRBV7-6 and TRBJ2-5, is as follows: GAGVSQSPRYKVTKRGQDVALRCDPISGHVSLYWYRQALGQGPEFLTYFNYEAQQDKSGLPNDRFSAERPEGSISTLTIQRTEQRDSAMYRCASSLGAGPAVMQETQYFGPGTRLLVL.

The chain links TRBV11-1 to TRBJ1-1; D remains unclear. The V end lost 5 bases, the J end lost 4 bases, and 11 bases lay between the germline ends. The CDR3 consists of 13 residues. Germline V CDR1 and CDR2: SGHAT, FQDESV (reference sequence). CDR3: CASSRDVGTEAFF. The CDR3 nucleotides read TGTGCCAGCAGCCGCGACGTGGGCACTGAAGCTTTCTTT.

The CDR3 protein is CASTSVRGAYEQYF. CDR3 nucleotide sequence: TGTGCCAGCACCTCAGTCCGGGGGGCCTACGAGCAGTACTTC. The chain joins TRBV28 to TRBJ2-7; the match to TRBD2 covers 7 bases. The CDR3 contains 14 residues. With 7 bases clipped from V and 2 bases from J, the junction kept 8 bases outside the gene matches. Germline V gene lookup returns CDR1 MDHEN and CDR2 SYDVKM.

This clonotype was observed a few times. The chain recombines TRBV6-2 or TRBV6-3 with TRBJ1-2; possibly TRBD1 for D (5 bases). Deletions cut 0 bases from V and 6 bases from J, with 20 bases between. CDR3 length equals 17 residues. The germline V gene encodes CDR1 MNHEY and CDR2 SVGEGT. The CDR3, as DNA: TGTGCCAGCAGTTACTCGACTTTCAGGGTTCCTTCGGATGGCTACACCTTC. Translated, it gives CASSYSTFRVPSDGYTF.

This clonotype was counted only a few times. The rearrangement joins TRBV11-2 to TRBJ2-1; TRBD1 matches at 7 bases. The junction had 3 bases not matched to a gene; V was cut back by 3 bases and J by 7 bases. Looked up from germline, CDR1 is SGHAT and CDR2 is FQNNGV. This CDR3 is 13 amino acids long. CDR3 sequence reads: CASSFPGGNEQFF. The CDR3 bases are TGTGCCAGCAGCTTCCCAGGGGGAAATGAGCAGTTCTTC.

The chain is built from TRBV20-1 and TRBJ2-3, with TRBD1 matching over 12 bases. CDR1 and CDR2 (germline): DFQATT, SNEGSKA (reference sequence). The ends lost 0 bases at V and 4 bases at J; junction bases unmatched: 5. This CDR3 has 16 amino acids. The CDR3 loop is CSARDPGQGAPDTQYF. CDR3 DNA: TGCAGTGCTAGAGACCCGGGACAGGGGGCCCCAGATACGCAGTATTTT.

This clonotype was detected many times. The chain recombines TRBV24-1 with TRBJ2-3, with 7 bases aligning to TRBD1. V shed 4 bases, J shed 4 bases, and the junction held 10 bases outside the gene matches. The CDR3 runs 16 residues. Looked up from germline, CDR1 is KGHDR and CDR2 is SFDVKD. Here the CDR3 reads CATSDQDRVRSDTQYF. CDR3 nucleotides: TGTGCCACCAGTGACCAAGACAGGGTTAGGTCAGATACGCAGTATTTT.

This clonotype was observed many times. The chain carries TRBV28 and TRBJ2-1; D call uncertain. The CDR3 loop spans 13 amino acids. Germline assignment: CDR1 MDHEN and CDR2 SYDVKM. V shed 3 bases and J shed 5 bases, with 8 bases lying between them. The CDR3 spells CASSFPSNNEQFF. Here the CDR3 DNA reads TGTGCCAGCAGTTTCCCGAGTAACAATGAGCAGTTCTTC.

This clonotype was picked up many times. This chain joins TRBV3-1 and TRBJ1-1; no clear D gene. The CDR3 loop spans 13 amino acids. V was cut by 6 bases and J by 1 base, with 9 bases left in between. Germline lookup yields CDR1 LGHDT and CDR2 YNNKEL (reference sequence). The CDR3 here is CASSLPWNTEAFF. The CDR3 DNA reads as TGTGCCAGCAGTCTGCCCTGGAACACTGAAGCTTTCTTT.